Below, 8 T cell receptor beta chains from the same sample are listed, as sequenced in a study of OX40 agonist ivuxolimab in advanced cancers. Only in-frame clones appear in the TCRdb table, and some are missing; sequencing was by immunoSEQ multiplex PCR. The repertoire holds tens of thousands of clones, around 81% seen once, with 3% to 4.5% in the top ten. Sequenced material: CD4+ or CD8+ T cells sorted from blood, taken in a trial of the OX40 agonist ivuxolimab. These receptors all stem from an adult with an advanced solid tumor such as melanoma, head and neck, liver or kidney cancer.

V gene TRBV20-1 combines with J gene TRBJ2-1, with D unresolved. Germline CDR1 is DFQATT and CDR2 is SNEGSKA (reference sequence). This CDR3 is 11 amino acids long. Trimming pared 4 bases from V and 10 bases from J, leaving 11 bases between. Here the CDR3 DNA reads TGCAGTGCTATCTCGGTGGCAGAGCAGTTCTTC. It encodes CSAISVAEQFF.

This rearrangement joins TRBV28 to TRBJ2-1; D may be TRBD2 (5 bases). The V gene's germline CDR1 is MDHEN and CDR2 SYDVKM. V was trimmed by 3 bases and J by 3 bases, leaving 9 bases between them. CDR3 length: 14 amino acids. This chain's CDR3 is CASSFRRVYNEQFF. In DNA form, the CDR3 reads TGTGCCAGCAGTTTTCGGCGGGTCTACAATGAGCAGTTCTTC.

The chain employs TRBV7-9 and TRBJ2-1, with D perhaps matching TRBD2 (6 bases). Trimming shortened V by 5 bases and J by 0 bases, and 8 bases separated the two germline ends. The CDR3 contains 14 residues. CDR1 and CDR2 from the germline V gene are SEHNR and FQNEAQ (reference sequence). The CDR3 is CASSLGSSYNEQFF. The CDR3 DNA follows: TGTGCCAGCAGCCTCGGGAGCTCCTACAATGAGCAGTTCTTC.

The gene calls are TRBV18 and TRBJ2-5; D perhaps matches TRBD2 (5 bases). This CDR3 contains 16 residues. Germline CDR1 reads KGHSH; CDR2 reads LQKENI. The V gene lost 1 base and the J gene lost 2 bases, with 14 bases spanning the gap. CDR3 DNA sequence: TGTGCCAGCTCACCACTTCGACCGGGAAAGCAAGAGACCCAGTACTTC. It codes for CASSPLRPGKQETQYF.

This chain uses TRBV27 with TRBJ2-7; 10 nucleotides line up with TRBD1. J was trimmed by 4 bases and V by 5 bases; bases with no gene match: 11. Per germline, CDR1 MNHEY and CDR2 SMNVEV (reference sequence). This CDR3 contains 16 residues. The CDR3 loop reads CASSGTRTGGSYEQYF. CDR3 in DNA: TGTGCCAGCAGTGGGACTAGGACAGGGGGTTCGTACGAGCAGTACTTC.

The V gene is TRBV5-5, the J gene TRBJ2-7, with TRBD1 matching 12 bases. Germline V gene data show CDR1 as SGHKS and CDR2 as YYEKEE (reference sequence). V trimming: 3 bases; J trimming: 4 bases; junction bases outside the gene matches: 8. The CDR3 consists of 16 residues. CDR3 sequence (DNA): TGTGCCAGCAGCTACGGAGGGGACAGGGGGCTGTACGAGCAGTACTTC. Protein product: CASSYGGDRGLYEQYF. The entire variable domain, with the rest obtained from reference TRBV5-5 and TRBJ2-7, is as follows: DAGVTQSPTHLIKTRGQQVTLRCSPISGHKSVSWYQQVLGQGPQFIFQYYEKEERGRGNFPDRFSARQFPNYSSELNVNALLLGDSALYLCASSYGGDRGLYEQYFGPGTRLTVT.

CDR3 in amino acids: CASSERGGTYNSPLHF. DNA of the CDR3: TGTGCCAGCAGTGAACGGGGGGGGACCTATAATTCACCCCTCCACTTT. This rearrangement joins TRBV2 to TRBJ1-6, with D possibly matching TRBD1 (5 bases). Trimming removed 2 bases from V and 2 bases from J, with 10 bases in between. From germline, CDR1 is SNHLY and CDR2 FYNNEI. The CDR3 has 16 amino acids.

The chain employs TRBV7-9 and TRBJ2-1; D unresolved. The CDR3 contains 12 residues. V lost 4 bases to trimming and J lost 7 bases, with 8 bases between them. Germline V gene sequence: CDR1 SEHNR, CDR2 FQNEAQ (reference sequence). The CDR3 region has the DNA TGTGCCAGCAGCTCCCTATCAAATGAGCAGTTCTTC. Translated: CASSSLSNEQFF. Full variable domain (outside the CDR3, taken from reference TRBV7-9 and TRBJ2-1): DTGVSQNPRHKITKRGQNVTFRCDPISEHNRLYWYRQTLGQGPEFLTYFQNEAQLEKSRLLSDRFSAERPKGSFSTLEIQRTEQGDSAMYLCASSSLSNEQFFGPGTRLTVL.